This T cell receptor beta chain was captured in a study of blood T cell repertoires in COVID-19. Background on the study: Samples came from the United States, Italy and Spain, spanning acute and convalescent COVID-19. Nucleic acid was either cDNA or gDNA, and it came from T cells, B-cell-depleted T cells, or PBMCs.

This CDR3 has 13 residues. Trimming cost V 1 base and J 14 bases, with 17 bases left between them. Participants were placed into cohorts based on the clinical history they reported. Source study methods: The assay estimated nucleated cells by amplifying reference gene primers. TCRdb keeps only in-frame clones here, not all; method: immunoSEQ multiplex PCR. V, J and clone size derive from that table, while D and trimming were established from the DNA sequence. The data hold around 200,000 clones, with approximately 89% observed a single time. This clone was detected once. The origin of this receptor is a woman between 40 and 55 years old with acute COVID-19. Sequenced: PBMCs or T cells enriched from blood (not recorded which). The chain joins TRBV12-3 or TRBV12-4 to TRBJ1-2; D is possibly TRBD1 (5 bases). The chain's CDR3 is CASSLGQPSVETF. CDR3 DNA sequence: TGTGCCAGCAGTTTAGGACAGCCCTCGGTGGAGACCTTC.